The next 13 T cell receptor beta chains were all read from a single sample in a study of CD8+CD57+ T cells in acquired aplastic anemia. CD8+CD57+ cell expansion had been shown by flow cytometry in patients chosen for sequencing. Genomic DNA, serving as template, underwent TCR beta VDJ and CDR3 profiling. TCRdb reanalysed the reads using MiXCR and keeps one entry per CDR3 protein. The sample has about 200,000 distinct CDR3 sequences, 60% to 80% seen once; the top ten hold about 60%. Sequenced material: sorted CD4+, CD8+, or CD8+CD57+ T cells (not recorded which) from PBMCs. The receptors shown here come from a human donor with aplastic anemia.

A few counts support this clonotype. V is TRBV19 and J is TRBJ2-7; TRBD2 aligns across 8 bases. The V and J ends lost 1 base and 7 bases, in that order; junction bases with no gene match: 6. Germline CDR1 and CDR2: LNHDA and SQIVND (reference sequence). This CDR3 contains 14 residues. CDR3 DNA sequence: TGTGCCAGTAGTATAGCTGCGGGAGGATGGGAGCAGTACTTC. Translated, it gives CASSIAAGGWEQYF. The full variable domain, completed using reference TRBV19 and TRBJ2-7, is DGGITQSPKYLFRKEGQNVTLSCEQNLNHDAMYWYRQDPGQGLRLIYYSQIVNDFQKGDIAEGYSVSREKKESFPLTVTSAQKNPTAFYLCASSIAAGGWEQYFGPGTRLTVT.

V and J are TRBV7-3 and TRBJ1-1, with 7 nucleotides matching TRBD1. Germline-derived CDR1 and CDR2 are SGHTA and FQGTGA. CDR3 length: 14 residues. V lost 5 bases and J lost 6; bases outside the gene matches: 9. CDR3 DNA: TGTGCCAGCAGCCGAGACAGGGCGTTCGCTGAAGCTTTCTTT. Its protein is CASSRDRAFAEAFF.

V gene TRBV5-5 combines with J gene TRBJ2-7, with D hard to call. V lost 0 bases and J lost 3, with 13 bases in between. The germline V gene encodes CDR1 SGHKS and CDR2 YYEKEE (reference sequence). The CDR3 contains 15 residues. CDR3 DNA sequence: TGTGCCAGCAGCTTGGGACCCAACGAAGTCTACGAGCAGTACTTC. As protein: CASSLGPNEVYEQYF.

This rearrangement joins TRBV5-1 to TRBJ2-2; D not certain. Germline V gene sequence: CDR1 SGHRS, CDR2 YFSETQ. This CDR3 is built from 13 residues. V lost 6 bases, J lost 0 bases, and 6 bases lay in between. Written as DNA, the CDR3 is TGCGCCAGCATGGTTACGAACACCGGGGAGCTGTTTTTT. This translates into CASMVTNTGELFF.

Ten or more counts support this clonotype. The CDR3 does not end in the conserved phenylalanine or tryptophan, so this is likely a read error. This chain links TRBV9 with TRBJ2-5, with D possibly being TRBD2 (5 bases). In germline, CDR1 is SGDLS, CDR2 YYNGEE. V lost 0 bases to trimming and J lost 2 bases, with 11 bases between them. This CDR3 has 15 amino acids. The CDR3 DNA sequence: TGTGCCAGCAGCGTAGAAGCGGAGGAGCAAGAGACCCAGTACCTC. This codes for CASSVEAEEQETQYL.

J is TRBJ2-3 and V is TRBV7-3, with TRBD1 matching 9 bases. V dropped 5 bases and J dropped 2; count of bases not matched to a gene: 5. Per the germline V gene, CDR1 is SGHTA and CDR2 is FQGTGA. The CDR3 covers 15 residues. CDR3 sequence reads: CASSPRDRDTDTQYF. DNA for the CDR3: TGTGCCAGCAGCCCCCGGGACAGGGACACAGATACGCAGTATTTT.

The genes are TRBV2 and TRBJ2-7; 7 bases are shared with TRBD2. Trimming cost V 2 bases and J 6 bases; bases outside gene matches: 10. CDR1 is SNHLY and CDR2 is FYNNEI in the germline V gene. This CDR3 comprises 15 residues. The CDR3 nucleotides read TGTGCCAGCAGTGAAAGTCTCGGACTAGGCGGCGAGCAGTACTTC. Encoded protein: CASSESLGLGGEQYF.

This clonotype was detected only a few times. The V call is TRBV19, the J call TRBJ2-7; TRBD1 might be the D (5 bases). Germline CDR1 and CDR2: LNHDA and SQIVND (reference sequence). The CDR3 has 12 residues. The ends were cut back, 8 bases at V and 3 bases at J, with 11 bases in the middle. The CDR3 DNA is TGTGCCAGTCAACAGGCAGGCTACGAGCAGTACTTC. It codes for CASQQAGYEQYF.

The sample holds many counts of this clonotype. The chain recombines TRBV7-8 with TRBJ1-5, with unresolved D. This CDR3 comprises 15 residues. The ends were cut back, 5 bases at V and 2 bases at J, with 13 bases in the middle. In germline, CDR1 is SGHVS, CDR2 FQNEAQ. CDR3 in DNA: TGTGCCAGCAGCATTAGAGATAGAGGCAATCAGCCCCAGCATTTT. It encodes CASSIRDRGNQPQHF.

A remark on this clonotype: One end of the junction varies from germline; a read error may be responsible. V usage is TRBV7-7 and J usage is TRBJ1-2, with D uncertain. This CDR3 has 14 amino acids. Germline V CDR1 and CDR2: SSHAT, FNYEAQ (reference sequence). As DNA, the CDR3 is TGTGCTAGCAGCCATTATGGCGCAGTATGGGGCTACACCTTC. Translated: CASSHYGAVWGYTF.

The V and J genes are TRBV6-1 and TRBJ1-5, with D tentatively TRBD1 (5 bases). In germline, CDR1 is MNHNS, CDR2 SASEGT. The length of the CDR3 is 13 residues. Trimming removed 6 bases at V and 5 bases at J, with 11 bases between. The CDR3 sequence: CASSPGRDQPQHF. The CDR3 coding sequence is TGTGCCAGCAGCCCAGGCAGGGATCAGCCCCAGCATTTT.

About this clonotype itself: A much larger clone differs by one base, so this may be a read error. V and J are TRBV7-9 and TRBJ2-5; perhaps TRBD2 as D (6 bases). CDR3 length: 14 amino acids. From germline, CDR1 is SEHNR and CDR2 FQNEAQ (reference sequence). The CDR3 reads CASSLVAGQGTQYF. The DNA of the CDR3 is TGTGCCAGCAGCTTAGTGGCGGGGCAAGGGACCCAGTACTTC.

CDR3 sequence: CSVDPGQGYNEQFF. As DNA, the CDR3 is TGCAGCGTCGACCCGGGACAGGGATACAATGAGCAGTTCTTC. The rearrangement links TRBV29-1 to TRBJ2-1; 9 nucleotides align to TRBD1. The germline gives CDR1 SQVTM, CDR2 ANQGSEA. CDR3 size: 14 residues. Trimming took 6 bases from V and 4 from J; bases not matched to a gene: 7.